Below are 27 T cell receptor beta chains sequenced from a single sample in a study of T cells after yellow fever vaccination. TCRdb ran MiXCR on the 5' RACE reads and lists one entry per CDR3 protein. The repertoire holds about 350,000 distinct CDR3 sequences, under 15% seen once, with 3.2% in the top ten. The starting material was CD4+ T cells sorted from PBMCs, obtained 15 days after the yellow fever booster vaccination. The receptors stem from a man younger than 35 who received the YFV17D yellow fever vaccine.

This clonotype has just a few counts. The chain uses TRBV20-1 and TRBJ2-5; TRBD1 matches at 8 bases. This CDR3 has 14 residues. CDR1 is DFQATT, CDR2 SNEGSKA, per germline (reference sequence). J was trimmed by 5 bases and V by 5 bases; bases with no gene match: 10. The CDR3 sequence is CSAASGGGEETQYF. CDR3 DNA sequence: TGCAGTGCTGCCTCAGGGGGCGGAGAGGAGACCCAGTACTTC.

This clonotype was recorded a few times. This chain links TRBV7-6 with TRBJ1-6; D remains unclear. Germline loops: CDR1 SGHVS, CDR2 FNYEAQ. The length of the CDR3 is 13 residues. The V end was cut by 1 base, the J end by 7 bases, with 5 bases between. This chain's CDR3 is CASSLDPNSPLHF. CDR3 nucleotides: TGTGCCAGCAGCTTAGACCCAAATTCACCCCTCCACTTT. The whole variable domain, filled in from reference TRBV7-6 and TRBJ1-6, reads GAGVSQSPRYKVTKRGQDVALRCDPISGHVSLYWYRQALGQGPEFLTYFNYEAQQDKSGLPNDRFSAERPEGSISTLTIQRTEQRDSAMYRCASSLDPNSPLHFGNGTRLTVT.

This clonotype was counted only a few times. The chain recombines TRBV2 with TRBJ2-3; 10 bases are a match to TRBD1. The CDR3 totals 14 residues. CDR1 is SNHLY, CDR2 FYNNEI, per germline. V lost 8 bases to trimming and J lost 2 bases; unmatched junction nucleotides: 4. In DNA form, the CDR3 reads TGTGCCAGCGGGGGACAGGGGTACACAGATACGCAGTATTTT. Amino acid sequence: CASGGQGYTDTQYF. Full variable domain (remainder filled in from reference TRBV2 and TRBJ2-3): EPEVTQTPSHQVTQMGQEVILRCVPISNHLYFYWYRQILGQKVEFLVSFYNNEISEKSEIFDDQFSVERPDGSNFTLKIRSTKLEDSAMYFCASGGQGYTDTQYFGPGTRLTVL.

V is TRBV5-4 and J is TRBJ2-5, with 13 nucleotides matching TRBD2. Per the germline V gene, CDR1 is SGHNT and CDR2 is YYREEE (reference sequence). With V trimmed by 8 bases and J by 5 bases, 9 bases remained unmatched. This CDR3 has 15 residues. The CDR3 sequence: CASGLAGDPRETQYF. CDR3 nucleotides: TGTGCCAGTGGACTAGCGGGGGACCCAAGGGAGACCCAGTACTTC.

The chain uses TRBV23-1 and TRBJ1-5; D not resolved. TRBV23-1 is an ORF, and what it does is uncertain. V was cut by 4 bases and J by 7 bases, with 14 bases left in between. CDR3 length: 14 residues. The CDR3 bases are TGCGCCAGCAGTCCCGAATGCGGACGACAGCCCCAGCATTTT. Translation: CASSPECGRQPQHF.

This clonotype was found many times. This chain joins TRBV5-4 and TRBJ2-7, with D perhaps TRBD2 (7 bases). The germline V gene encodes CDR1 SGHNT and CDR2 YYREEE (reference sequence). V was trimmed by 5 bases and J by 7 bases, leaving 16 bases between them. The CDR3 loop spans 13 amino acids. The CDR3 is CASSLRGGGEQYV. CDR3 DNA: TGTGCCAGCAGTCTGCGAGGGGGGGGTGAGCAGTACGTC.

This clonotype was observed a few times. The rearrangement links TRBV11-2 to TRBJ2-7; TRBD2 matches 9 bases. Germline V CDR1 and CDR2: SGHAT, FQNNGV. The CDR3 consists of 13 residues. With 3 bases clipped from V and 5 bases from J, the junction kept 2 bases outside the gene matches. CDR3 nucleotide sequence: TGTGCCAGCAGCTTTAGCGGGGGTGACGAGCAGTACGTC. It specifies CASSFSGGDEQYV.

In this sample, this clonotype turned up a few times. V usage is TRBV24-1 and J usage is TRBJ2-3; D is possibly TRBD1 or TRBD2 (5 bases each). The length of the CDR3 is 15 residues. Germline V gives CDR1 KGHDR, CDR2 SFDVKD. V shed 4 bases and J shed 2 bases, with 12 bases lying between them. The DNA of the CDR3 is TGTGCCACCAGTGAATCTGGGGGTCCCACAGATACGCAGTATTTT. Residues: CATSESGGPTDTQYF.

This clonotype has a count of ten or more. V usage is TRBV7-9 and J usage is TRBJ2-3; TRBD1 or TRBD2 may be the D gene (6 bases each). The CDR3 totals 15 residues. Germline V gene data show CDR1 as SEHNR and CDR2 as FQNEAQ (reference sequence). V lost 7 bases and J lost 2, with 16 bases in between. This CDR3 reads CASNKRGGNTDTQYF. CDR3 DNA: TGTGCCAGCAACAAGAGAGGGGGGAACACAGATACGCAGTATTTT.

This clonotype came up a few times. J is TRBJ2-2 and V is TRBV11-2, with D unresolved. Trimming shortened V by 5 bases and J by 5 bases, and 15 bases separated the two germline ends. Germline values: CDR1 SGHAT, CDR2 FQNNGV. The CDR3 sequence is 15 residues long. CDR3 sequence reads: CASSVSLGWTGELFF. CDR3 DNA: TGTGCCAGCAGCGTATCTTTGGGGTGGACCGGGGAGCTGTTTTTT.

V gene TRBV7-8 combines with J gene TRBJ1-1, with TRBD1 as a possible D gene (6 bases). Trimming pared 5 bases from V and 1 base from J, leaving 17 bases between. This CDR3 region has 16 residues. CDR1 and CDR2 from the germline V gene are SGHVS and FQNEAQ. CDR3 sequence (DNA): TGTGCCAGCAGCCCAGGGGTCCAACAGTGGAACACTGAAGCTTTCTTT. It translates to CASSPGVQQWNTEAFF.

The sample holds many counts of this clonotype. This chain joins TRBV6-5 and TRBJ2-7, with a weak D call TRBD2 (6 bases). The CDR3 is 11 residues long. V lost 8 bases and J lost 4, with 9 bases in between. Looked up from germline, CDR1 is MNHEY and CDR2 is SVGAGI. The CDR3 loop is CASGGTYEQYV. The CDR3 DNA sequence: TGTGCCAGCGGGGGGACTTACGAGCAGTACGTC.

This clonotype has just a few counts. This sequence joins TRBV12-3 or TRBV12-4 and TRBJ2-5, with D perhaps assigned TRBD1 or TRBD2 (5 bases each). The CDR3 covers 14 residues. V lost 1 base and J 1 base, leaving 7 bases between the germline ends. DNA of the CDR3: TGTGCCAGCAGTTTAGGGGACGGCCAAGAGACCCAGTACTTC. This gives the protein CASSLGDGQETQYF.

The count of this clonotype is one. Relative to the germline gene, one junction end is altered; a read error may explain this. The chain uses TRBV5-1 and TRBJ2-7, with TRBD1 matching over 10 bases. Germline CDR1 SGHRS, CDR2 YFSETQ. The CDR3 loop spans 10 amino acids. The CDR3, as DNA: TGCGCCGGGGGACAGGGGTCGTTTTTGTTC. It yields the protein CAGGQGSFLF.

This clonotype came up a few times. The chain employs TRBV18 and TRBJ2-7; no firm D call. Trimming left V 3 bases short and J 7 bases short, with 13 bases between. The CDR3 sequence is 13 residues long. CDR1 is KGHSH, CDR2 LQKENI, per germline. The CDR3 nucleotides read TGTGCCAGCTCACCCGGACGTTATGGGGAGCAGTACGTC. Protein product: CASSPGRYGEQYV.

This clonotype appeared a few times. The rearrangement links TRBV5-1 to TRBJ2-2, with D uncertain. Germline V gene lookup returns CDR1 SGHRS and CDR2 YFSETQ. The CDR3 covers 16 residues. V was pared by 4 bases and J by 0 bases, with 13 bases between. CDR3 protein: CASSRRDLANTGELFF. DNA for the CDR3: TGCGCCAGCAGCCGGCGAGACCTAGCGAACACCGGGGAGCTGTTTTTT.

This clonotype appeared many times. The gene calls are TRBV5-1 and TRBJ2-5; perhaps TRBD2 as D (5 bases). V gave up 5 bases and J gave up 4 bases, with 18 bases separating them. Germline V gene data show CDR1 as SGHRS and CDR2 as YFSETQ. The CDR3 is 15 amino acids. The CDR3 region is CASSHLLGVGETQYF. The CDR3 region has the DNA TGCGCCAGCAGTCATCTGCTGGGAGTGGGAGAGACCCAGTACTTC.

The rearrangement joins TRBV7-2 to TRBJ2-1; no reliable D call. V was pared by 6 bases and J by 4 bases, with 19 bases between. The CDR3 extends over 16 amino acids. Germline CDR1 reads SGHTA; CDR2 reads FQGNSA. CDR3 sequence (DNA): TGTGCCAGCAGGTATCGGGCAGTGTCAGATTACAATGAGCAGTTCTTC. Amino acids: CASRYRAVSDYNEQFF.

There are many counts of this clonotype. The chain is built from TRBV27 and TRBJ2-7; 7 positions agree with TRBD1. J lost 2 bases, V lost 6 bases, and 7 bases had no gene match. The germline V gene encodes CDR1 MNHEY and CDR2 SMNVEV (reference sequence). The CDR3 spans 14 residues. CDR3 nucleotide sequence: TGTGCCAGCAGCCGGACGGGGACAGCCTACGAGCAGTACGTC. This encodes CASSRTGTAYEQYV.

This clonotype has a count of ten or more. V and J are TRBV4-1 and TRBJ1-2; D may be TRBD1 (5 bases). The ends were cut back, 0 bases at V and 3 bases at J, with 11 bases in the middle. Germline values: CDR1 MGHRA, CDR2 YSYEKL. The CDR3 length is 15 residues. In DNA form, the CDR3 reads TGCGCCAGCAGCCAAGAAGGCAGGGCTGACTATGGCTACACCTTC. Translated, it gives CASSQEGRADYGYTF.

This rearrangement joins TRBV15 to TRBJ2-1, with 10 bases matching TRBD1. The CDR3 covers 17 residues. V trimming: 0 bases; J trimming: 10 bases; junction bases outside the gene matches: 12. Germline assignment: CDR1 LNHNV and CDR2 YYDKDF (reference sequence). The CDR3 protein is CATSRDFTGTGDSEQFF. The CDR3 DNA sequence: TGTGCCACCAGCAGAGATTTCACCGGGACAGGGGATTCGGAGCAGTTCTTC.

This clonotype was counted at least ten times. The genes are TRBV5-1 and TRBJ1-6; tentatively, D is TRBD1 (5 bases). The CDR3 consists of 15 residues. Germline lookup yields CDR1 SGHRS and CDR2 YFSETQ. V shed 0 bases and J shed 4 bases, with 8 bases lying between them. The DNA for the CDR3 is TGCGCCAGCAGCTTGGTACAGGAGTATAATTCACCCCTCCACTTT. Translated: CASSLVQEYNSPLHF.

This chain connects TRBV19 to TRBJ2-3; perhaps D is TRBD1 or TRBD2 (6 bases each). The V end was cut by 6 bases, the J end by 2 bases, with 15 bases between. Per the germline V gene, CDR1 is LNHDA and CDR2 is SQIVND (reference sequence). The CDR3 has 15 residues. CDR3 sequence (DNA): TGTGCCAGTAGCGGGGGCAGGAGTTCCACAGATACGCAGTATTTT. Translated: CASSGGRSSTDTQYF.

The chain recombines TRBV19 with TRBJ2-3; TRBD1 might be the D (5 bases). V dropped 6 bases and J dropped 0 bases, with 10 bases sitting between them. This CDR3 contains 14 residues. Germline assignment: CDR1 LNHDA and CDR2 SQIVND (reference sequence). CDR3 bases: TGTGCCAGTAGCGAACAGGTTAGCACAGATACGCAGTATTTT. Amino acid sequence: CASSEQVSTDTQYF.

The genes are TRBV7-9 and TRBJ2-1; 9 positions agree with TRBD1. This CDR3 spans 14 amino acids. The germline gives CDR1 SEHNR, CDR2 FQNEAQ (reference sequence). Germline trimming cut 5 bases from V and 8 bases from J; bases unmatched to any gene: 7. DNA for the CDR3: TGTGCCAGCAGCCCAGGACAGGGGACCGATGAGCAGTTCTTC. Translation gives CASSPGQGTDEQFF. The full variable domain, its missing parts supplied by reference TRBV7-9 and TRBJ2-1, is DTGVSQNPRHKITKRGQNVTFRCDPISEHNRLYWYRQTLGQGPEFLTYFQNEAQLEKSRLLSDRFSAERPKGSFSTLEIQRTEQGDSAMYLCASSPGQGTDEQFFGPGTRLTVL.

The gene calls are TRBV6-1 and TRBJ1-1, with D maybe TRBD1 (5 bases). Germline loops: CDR1 MNHNS, CDR2 SASEGT. Trimming took off 9 bases at V and 11 bases at J, with 22 bases between the two ends. The CDR3 totals 13 residues. The CDR3 sequence is CASRFTQGRYAFF. DNA for the CDR3: TGTGCCAGTCGCTTTACCCAGGGCAGGTACGCTTTCTTT.

The chain uses TRBV12-3 or TRBV12-4 and TRBJ2-7, with D possibly called TRBD1 or TRBD2 (5 bases each). The V gene lost 5 bases and the J gene lost 1 base, with 12 bases spanning the gap. The CDR3 is made up of 14 amino acids. The CDR3 reads CASSPGPKSYEQYF. In nucleotides, the CDR3 is TGTGCCAGCAGTCCGGGACCGAAGTCCTACGAGCAGTACTTC.